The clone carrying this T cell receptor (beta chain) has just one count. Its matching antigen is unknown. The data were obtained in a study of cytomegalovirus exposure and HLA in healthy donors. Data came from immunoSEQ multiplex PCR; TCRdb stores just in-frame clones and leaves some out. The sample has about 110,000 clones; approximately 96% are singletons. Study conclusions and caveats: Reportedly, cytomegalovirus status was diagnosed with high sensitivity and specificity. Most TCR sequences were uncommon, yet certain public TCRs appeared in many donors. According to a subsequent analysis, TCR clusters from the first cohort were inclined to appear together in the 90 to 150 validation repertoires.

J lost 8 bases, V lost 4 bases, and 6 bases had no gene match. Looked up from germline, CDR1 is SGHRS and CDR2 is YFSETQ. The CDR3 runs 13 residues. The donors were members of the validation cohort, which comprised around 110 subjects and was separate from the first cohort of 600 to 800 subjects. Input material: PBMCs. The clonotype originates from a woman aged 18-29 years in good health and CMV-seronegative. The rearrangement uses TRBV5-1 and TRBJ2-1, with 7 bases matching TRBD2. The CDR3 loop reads CASSHRLADEQFF. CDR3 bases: TGCGCCAGCAGCCACCGACTAGCCGATGAGCAGTTCTTC.